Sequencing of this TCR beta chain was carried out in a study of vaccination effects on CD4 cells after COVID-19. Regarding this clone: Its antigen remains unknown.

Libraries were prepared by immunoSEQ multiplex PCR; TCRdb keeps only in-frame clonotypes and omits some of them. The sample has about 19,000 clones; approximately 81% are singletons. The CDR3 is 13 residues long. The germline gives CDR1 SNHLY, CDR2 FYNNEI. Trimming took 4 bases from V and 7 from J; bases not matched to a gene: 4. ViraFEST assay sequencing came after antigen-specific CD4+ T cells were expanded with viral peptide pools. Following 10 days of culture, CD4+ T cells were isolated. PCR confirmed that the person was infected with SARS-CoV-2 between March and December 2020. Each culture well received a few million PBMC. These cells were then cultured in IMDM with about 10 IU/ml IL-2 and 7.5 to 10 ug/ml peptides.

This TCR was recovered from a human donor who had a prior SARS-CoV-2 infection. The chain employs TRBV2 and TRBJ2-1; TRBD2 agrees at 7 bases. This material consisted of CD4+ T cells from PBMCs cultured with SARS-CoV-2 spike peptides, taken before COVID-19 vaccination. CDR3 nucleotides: TGTGCCAGCAGTGCTGGGGGGGGGAATGAGCAGTTCTTC. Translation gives CASSAGGGNEQFF.